This T cell receptor (beta chain) was recorded in a study of cytomegalovirus exposure and HLA in healthy donors. Notes on the study in general: It was taken for granted in presence/absence analyses that sequencing depth across donors was roughly uniform. Accurate predictions that matched the HLA-A and HLA-B alleles of most subjects were reportedly made from TCR beta sequences. The study designated about 180 TCR beta chains cytomegalovirus-associated.

V trimming: 3 bases; J trimming: 2 bases; junction bases outside the gene matches: 10. The CDR3 has 17 residues. Germline CDR1 and CDR2: KGHSH and LQKENI. PCR involved 60 Vbeta and 13 Jbeta primers. Assay: immunoSEQ multiplex PCR; the TCRdb copy retains only in-frame clones and omits some. Of roughly 67,000 clones in the sample, over 70% are singletons; the top ten hold around 7.6%. For this clone: Its antigen is currently unknown.

The receptor was isolated from a man in his sixties in good health and CMV-seropositive. Sequencing input: PBMCs. The chain couples TRBV18 to TRBJ2-5; 9 nucleotides align to TRBD2. The CDR3 spells CASSPGTSRRPQETQYF. CDR3 in DNA: TGTGCCAGCTCACCCGGGACTAGCAGAAGACCTCAAGAGACCCAGTACTTC.